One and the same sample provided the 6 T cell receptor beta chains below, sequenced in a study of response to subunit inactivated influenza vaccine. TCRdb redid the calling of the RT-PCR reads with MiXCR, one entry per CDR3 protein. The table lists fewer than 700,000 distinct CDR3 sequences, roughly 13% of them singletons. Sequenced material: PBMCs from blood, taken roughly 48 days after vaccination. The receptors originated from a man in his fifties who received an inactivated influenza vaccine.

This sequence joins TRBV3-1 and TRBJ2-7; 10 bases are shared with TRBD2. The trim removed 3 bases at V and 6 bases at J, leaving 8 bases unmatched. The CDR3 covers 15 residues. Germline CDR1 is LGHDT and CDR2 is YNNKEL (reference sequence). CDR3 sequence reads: CASSQSLAGAREQYF. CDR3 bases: TGTGCCAGCAGCCAGAGCCTAGCGGGAGCTCGCGAGCAGTACTTC.

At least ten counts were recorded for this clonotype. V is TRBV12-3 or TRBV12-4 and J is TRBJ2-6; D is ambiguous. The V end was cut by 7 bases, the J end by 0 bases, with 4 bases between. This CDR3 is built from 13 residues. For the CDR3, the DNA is TGTGCCAGCACAACCTCTGGGGCCAACGTCCTGACTTTC. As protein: CASTTSGANVLTF.

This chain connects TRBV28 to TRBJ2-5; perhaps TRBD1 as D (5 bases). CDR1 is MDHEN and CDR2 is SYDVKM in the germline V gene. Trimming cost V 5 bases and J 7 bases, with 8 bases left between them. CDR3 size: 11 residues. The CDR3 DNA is TGTGCCAGCAGTACCCAGGGGACCCAGTACTTC. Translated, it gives CASSTQGTQYF.

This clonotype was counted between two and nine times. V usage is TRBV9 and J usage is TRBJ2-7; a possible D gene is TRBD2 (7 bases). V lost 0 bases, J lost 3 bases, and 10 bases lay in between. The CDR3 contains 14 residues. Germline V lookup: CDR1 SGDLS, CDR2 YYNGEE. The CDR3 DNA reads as TGTGCCAGCAGCGTAGAAGGGGGGGGCTACGAGCAGTACTTC. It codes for CASSVEGGGYEQYF.

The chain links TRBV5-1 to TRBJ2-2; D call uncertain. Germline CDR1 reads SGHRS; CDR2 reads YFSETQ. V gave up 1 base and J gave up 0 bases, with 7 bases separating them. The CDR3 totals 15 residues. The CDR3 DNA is TGCGCCAGCAGCTTGTATCTGGCGAACACCGGGGAGCTGTTTTTT. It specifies CASSLYLANTGELFF.

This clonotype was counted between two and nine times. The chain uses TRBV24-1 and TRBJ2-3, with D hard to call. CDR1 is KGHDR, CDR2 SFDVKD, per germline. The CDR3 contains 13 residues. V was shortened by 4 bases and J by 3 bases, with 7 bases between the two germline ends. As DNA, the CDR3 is TGTGCCACCAGTGACTCCATGACAGATACGCAGTATTTT. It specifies CATSDSMTDTQYF.